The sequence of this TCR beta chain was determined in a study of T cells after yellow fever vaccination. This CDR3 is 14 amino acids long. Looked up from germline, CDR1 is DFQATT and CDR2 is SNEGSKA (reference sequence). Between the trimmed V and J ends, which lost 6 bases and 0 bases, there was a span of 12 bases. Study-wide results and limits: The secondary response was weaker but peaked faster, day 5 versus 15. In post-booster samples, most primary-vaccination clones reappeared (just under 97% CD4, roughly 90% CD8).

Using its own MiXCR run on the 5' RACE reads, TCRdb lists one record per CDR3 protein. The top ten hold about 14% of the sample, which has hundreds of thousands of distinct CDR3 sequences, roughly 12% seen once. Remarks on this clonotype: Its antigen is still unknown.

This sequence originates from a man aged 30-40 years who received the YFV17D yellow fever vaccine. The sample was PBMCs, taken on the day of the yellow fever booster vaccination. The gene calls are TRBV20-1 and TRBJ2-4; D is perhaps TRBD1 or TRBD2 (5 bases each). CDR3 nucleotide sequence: TGCAGTGCGGTCCGGGACCTAGCCAAAAACATTCAGTACTTC. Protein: CSAVRDLAKNIQYF.